The text below deals with one T cell receptor beta chain. Sequenced by immunoSEQ multiplex PCR; TCRdb stores in-frame clones only, minus some. The sample shows around 53,000 clones, 90% of them seen only once. V dropped 2 bases and J dropped 2 bases, with 9 bases sitting between them. Per germline, CDR1 SGHRS and CDR2 YFSETQ. The CDR3 is 14 amino acids. This sample was taken from a study of T cell changes during pregnancy in multiple sclerosis. The TCR was taken from a female donor with multiple sclerosis, enrolled in a pregnancy study. The specimen comprised CD8+ T cells from peripheral blood mononuclear cells, sampled before pregnancy. The genes are TRBV5-1 and TRBJ2-3; no reliable D call. In DNA form, the CDR3 reads TGCGCCAGCAGCTTTTTCCCAGACACAGATACGCAGTATTTT. The encoded protein is CASSFFPDTDTQYF. Based on the CDR3 plus reference TRBV5-1 and TRBJ2-3, the full variable domain is KAGVTQTPRYLIKTRGQQVTLSCSPISGHRSVSWYQQTPGQGLQFLFEYFSETQRNKGNFPGRFSGRQFSNSRSEMNVSTLELGDSALYLCASSFFPDTDTQYFGPGTRLTVL.